The 7 T cell receptor beta chains presented below share a single source sample, sequenced in a study of breast tumors, draining lymph nodes, adjacent tissues. TCRdb re-analysed the multiplex PCR reads in MiXCR, keeping a single row per CDR3 protein. Among 15,000 or so distinct CDR3 sequences listed, 40% to 50% were seen once. Sequencing was performed on tumor-adjacent breast tissue. The source is a female donor with breast cancer. Some clones in this sample may be carry-over from other donors' samples.

This clonotype has a count of ten or more. The chain combines TRBV7-8 with TRBJ2-1; 7 nucleotides line up with TRBD2. The CDR3 has 20 amino acids. CDR1 SGHVS and CDR2 FQNEAQ come from the germline V gene. V lost 1 base, J lost 7 bases, and 22 bases stayed unmatched. Here the CDR3 DNA reads TGTGCCAGCAGCTTAGGCGAGGCCAGAAGGCTGGCGGGAGATGAGAATGAGCAGTTCTTC. Its protein is CASSLGEARRLAGDENEQFF.

By sample share, this clonotype is medium-sized. V usage is TRBV20-1 and J usage is TRBJ2-5; TRBD2 might be the D (6 bases). The CDR3 totals 12 residues. Germline loops: CDR1 DFQATT, CDR2 SNEGSKA (reference sequence). Trimming left V 6 bases short and J 5 bases short, with 13 bases between. The CDR3 bases are TGCAGTGCGACGCCAGGGAGGGAGACCCAGTACTTC. This codes for CSATPGRETQYF.

By its share, this clonotype is medium-sized. The chain joins TRBV20-1 to TRBJ2-5; 10 bases map to TRBD1. Losses at the gene ends were 0 bases for V and 13 bases for J; bases not matched to a gene: 2. The germline gives CDR1 DFQATT, CDR2 SNEGSKA (reference sequence). This CDR3 has 11 amino acids. The DNA of the CDR3 is TGCAGTGCTAGAGATAGGGACAGGGGGTACTTC. Protein product: CSARDRDRGYF.

By proportion, this clonotype is large. The chain recombines TRBV5-1 with TRBJ2-3, with D perhaps TRBD1 or TRBD2 (5 bases each). This CDR3 has 16 amino acids. V lost 4 bases, J lost 1 base, and 16 bases lay in between. The germline V gene has CDR1 SGHRS and CDR2 YFSETQ. CDR3 residues: CASSLEGPLGTDTQYF. DNA of the CDR3: TGCGCCAGCAGCCTTGAGGGACCCCTCGGCACAGATACGCAGTATTTT. The full variable domain, with the rest looked up from reference TRBV5-1 and TRBJ2-3, is KAGVTQTPRYLIKTRGQQVTLSCSPISGHRSVSWYQQTPGQGLQFLFEYFSETQRNKGNFPGRFSGRQFSNSRSEMNVSTLELGDSALYLCASSLEGPLGTDTQYFGPGTRLTVL.

By share of the sample, this clonotype is medium-sized. The CDR3 loop is CASSMGQGARRTGYTF. In DNA, the CDR3 is TGTGCCAGCAGCATGGGACAGGGGGCGCGAAGGACTGGCTACACCTTC. The chain joins TRBV6-2 or TRBV6-3 to TRBJ1-2; the match to TRBD1 covers 12 bases. There are 16 residues in the CDR3. CDR1 and CDR2 from the germline V gene are MNHEY and SVGEGT. V shed 6 bases and J 7 bases; nucleotides not matched to a gene: 12.

The chain recombines TRBV6-2 or TRBV6-3 with TRBJ2-5; 10 bases are shared with TRBD2. The CDR3 contains 14 residues. V shed 6 bases and J 10 bases; nucleotides not matched to a gene: 11. Germline V CDR1 and CDR2: MNHEY, SVGEGT. The CDR3 loop reads CASRAGGSLGDQYF. The CDR3 coding sequence is TGTGCCAGCAGAGCGGGGGGGTCTTTAGGGGACCAGTACTTC.

The chain joins TRBV7-3 to TRBJ2-7; either TRBD1 or TRBD2 may fit D (6 bases each). CDR1 is SGHTA, CDR2 FQGTGA, per germline. V shed 3 bases and J shed 7 bases, with 19 bases lying between them. The CDR3 length is 15 residues. Written as DNA, the CDR3 is TGTGCCAGCAGCTTGGCTGGATCGGGGGCGCGGGAGCAGTACTTC. This sequence encodes CASSLAGSGAREQYF.